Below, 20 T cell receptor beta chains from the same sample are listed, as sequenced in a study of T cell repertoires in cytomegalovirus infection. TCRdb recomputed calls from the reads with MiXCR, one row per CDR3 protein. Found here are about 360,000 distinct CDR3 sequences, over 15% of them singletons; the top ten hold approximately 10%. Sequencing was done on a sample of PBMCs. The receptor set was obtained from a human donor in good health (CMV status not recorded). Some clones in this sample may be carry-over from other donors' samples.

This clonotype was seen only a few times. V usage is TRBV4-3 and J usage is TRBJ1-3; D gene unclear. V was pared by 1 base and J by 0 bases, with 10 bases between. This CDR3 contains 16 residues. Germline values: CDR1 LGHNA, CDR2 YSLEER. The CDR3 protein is CASSQGPPSSGNTIYF. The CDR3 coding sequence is TGCGCCAGCAGCCAAGGCCCACCCAGCTCTGGAAACACCATATATTTT.

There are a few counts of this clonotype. CDR3 protein: CASSRGGFLGSKGANVLTF. The DNA of the CDR3 is TGTGCCAGCAGCCGAGGAGGATTCTTGGGGTCTAAGGGGGCCAACGTCCTGACTTTC. This chain links TRBV11-2 with TRBJ2-6, with a possible D match to TRBD2 (5 bases). The CDR3 is made up of 19 amino acids. V lost 5 bases and J lost 4, with 24 bases in between. Germline V CDR1 and CDR2: SGHAT, FQNNGV.

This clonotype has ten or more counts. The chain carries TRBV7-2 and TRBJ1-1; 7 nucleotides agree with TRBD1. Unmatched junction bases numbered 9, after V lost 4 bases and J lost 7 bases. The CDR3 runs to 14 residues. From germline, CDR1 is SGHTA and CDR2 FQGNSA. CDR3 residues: CASSSTGLNDEAFF. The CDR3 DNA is TGTGCCAGCAGCTCGACAGGGTTAAATGATGAAGCTTTCTTT.

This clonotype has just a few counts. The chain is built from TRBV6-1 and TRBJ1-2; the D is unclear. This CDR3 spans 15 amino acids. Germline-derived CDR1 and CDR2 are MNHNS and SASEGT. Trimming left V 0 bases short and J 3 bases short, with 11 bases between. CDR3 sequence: CASSEAPGRYYGYTF. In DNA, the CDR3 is TGTGCCAGCAGTGAAGCGCCCGGGAGATACTATGGCTACACCTTC.

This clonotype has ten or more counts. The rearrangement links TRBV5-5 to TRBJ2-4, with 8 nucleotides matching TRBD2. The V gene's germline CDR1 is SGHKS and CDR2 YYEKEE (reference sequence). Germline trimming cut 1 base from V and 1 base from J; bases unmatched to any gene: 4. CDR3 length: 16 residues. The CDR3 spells CASSLSPGGAKNIQYF. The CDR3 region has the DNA TGTGCCAGCAGCTTGTCTCCGGGGGGGGCCAAAAACATTCAGTACTTC.

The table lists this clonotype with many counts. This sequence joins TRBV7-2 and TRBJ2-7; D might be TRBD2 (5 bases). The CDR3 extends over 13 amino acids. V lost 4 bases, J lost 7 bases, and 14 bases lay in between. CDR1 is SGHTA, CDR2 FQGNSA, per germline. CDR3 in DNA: TGTGCCAGCAGCTCCCGGGGTAGGCGGGAGCAGTACTTC. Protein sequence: CASSSRGRREQYF.

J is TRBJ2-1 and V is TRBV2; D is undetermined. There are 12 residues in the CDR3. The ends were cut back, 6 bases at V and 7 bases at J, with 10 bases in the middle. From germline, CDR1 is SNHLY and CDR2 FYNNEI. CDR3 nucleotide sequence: TGTGCCAGCAGAGGAATGTTGAATGAGCAGTTCTTC. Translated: CASRGMLNEQFF.

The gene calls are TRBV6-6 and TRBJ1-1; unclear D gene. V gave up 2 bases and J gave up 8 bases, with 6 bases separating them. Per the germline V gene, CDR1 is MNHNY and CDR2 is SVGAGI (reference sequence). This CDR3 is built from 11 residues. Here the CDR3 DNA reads TGTGCCAGCAGTTACATGGCAGAAGCTTTCTTT. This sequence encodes CASSYMAEAFF.

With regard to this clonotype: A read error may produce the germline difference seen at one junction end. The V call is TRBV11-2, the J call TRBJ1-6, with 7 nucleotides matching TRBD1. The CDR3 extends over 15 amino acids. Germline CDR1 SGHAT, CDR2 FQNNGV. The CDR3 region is CASSPVTGNRSPHHF. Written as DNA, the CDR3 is TGTGCCAGCAGCCCAGTGACAGGGAATAGATCACCCCACCACTTT.

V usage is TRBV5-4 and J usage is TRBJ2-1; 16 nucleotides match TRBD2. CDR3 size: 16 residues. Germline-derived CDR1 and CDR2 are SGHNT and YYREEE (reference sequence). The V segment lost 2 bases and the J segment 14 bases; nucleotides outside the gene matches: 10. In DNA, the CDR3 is TGTGCCAGCAGCTTCACCTACGGGACTAGCGGGAGGGAGGAGTTCTTC. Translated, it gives CASSFTYGTSGREEFF.

CDR3 sequence reads: CASSAVSTPNYGYTF. The DNA for the CDR3 is TGTGCCAGCAGCGCAGTATCCACACCTAACTATGGCTACACCTTC. The genes are TRBV5-5 and TRBJ1-2, with no clear D. This CDR3 region has 15 residues. CDR1 SGHKS and CDR2 YYEKEE come from the germline V gene (reference sequence). V lost 4 bases and J 0 bases, leaving 13 bases between the germline ends.

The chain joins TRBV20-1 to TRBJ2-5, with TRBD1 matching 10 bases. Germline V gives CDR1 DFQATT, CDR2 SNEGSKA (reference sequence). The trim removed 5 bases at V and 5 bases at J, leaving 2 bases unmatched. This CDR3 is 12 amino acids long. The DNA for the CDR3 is TGCAGTGCTGACAGGGGGCAGGAGACCCAGTACTTC. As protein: CSADRGQETQYF.

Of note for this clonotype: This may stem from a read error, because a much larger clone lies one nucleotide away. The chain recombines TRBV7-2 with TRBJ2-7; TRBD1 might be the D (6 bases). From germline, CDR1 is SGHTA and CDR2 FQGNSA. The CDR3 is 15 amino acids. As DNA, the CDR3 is TGTGCCAGCAGCCCACAGGGCAATGTGCTATACGAGCAGTGCTTC. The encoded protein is CASSPQGNVLYEQCF.

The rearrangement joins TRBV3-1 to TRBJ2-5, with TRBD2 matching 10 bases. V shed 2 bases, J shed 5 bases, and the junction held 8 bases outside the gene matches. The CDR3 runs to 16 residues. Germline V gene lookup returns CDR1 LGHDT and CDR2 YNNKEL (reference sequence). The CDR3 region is CASSQNSGGRVETQYF. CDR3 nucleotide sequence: TGTGCCAGCAGCCAAAATAGCGGGGGGCGGGTGGAGACCCAGTACTTC.

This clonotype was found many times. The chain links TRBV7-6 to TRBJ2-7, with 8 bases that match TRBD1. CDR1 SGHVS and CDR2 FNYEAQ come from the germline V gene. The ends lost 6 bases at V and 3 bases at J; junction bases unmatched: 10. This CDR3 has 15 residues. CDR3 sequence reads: CASSRDRGPYYEQYF. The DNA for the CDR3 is TGTGCCAGCAGTCGCGACAGGGGTCCCTACTACGAGCAGTACTTC.

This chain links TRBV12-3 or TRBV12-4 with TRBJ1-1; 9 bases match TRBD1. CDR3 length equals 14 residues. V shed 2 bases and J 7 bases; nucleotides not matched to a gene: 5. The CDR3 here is CASSLRDRVGEAFF. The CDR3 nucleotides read TGTGCCAGCAGTTTACGGGACAGGGTGGGTGAAGCTTTCTTT.

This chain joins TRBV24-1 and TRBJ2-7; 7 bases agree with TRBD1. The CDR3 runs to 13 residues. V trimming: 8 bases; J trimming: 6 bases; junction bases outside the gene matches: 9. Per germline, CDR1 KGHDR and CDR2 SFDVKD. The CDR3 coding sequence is TGTGCCACCACCCGACAGGGACCTCTCGAGCAGTACTTC. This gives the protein CATTRQGPLEQYF.

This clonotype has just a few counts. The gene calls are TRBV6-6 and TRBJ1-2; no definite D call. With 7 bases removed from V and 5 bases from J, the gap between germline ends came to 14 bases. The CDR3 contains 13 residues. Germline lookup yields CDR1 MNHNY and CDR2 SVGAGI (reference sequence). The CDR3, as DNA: TGTGCCAGCAAGAATGAGGGCACGTATGGCTACACCTTC. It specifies CASKNEGTYGYTF.

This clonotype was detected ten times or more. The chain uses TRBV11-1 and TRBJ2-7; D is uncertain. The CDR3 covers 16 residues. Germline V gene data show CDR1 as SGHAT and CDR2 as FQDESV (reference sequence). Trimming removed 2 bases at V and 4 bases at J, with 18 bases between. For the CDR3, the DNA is TGTGCCAGCAGCTTACTTTCTTTCTCCCCGGCTTACGAGCAGTACTTC. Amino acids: CASSLLSFSPAYEQYF.

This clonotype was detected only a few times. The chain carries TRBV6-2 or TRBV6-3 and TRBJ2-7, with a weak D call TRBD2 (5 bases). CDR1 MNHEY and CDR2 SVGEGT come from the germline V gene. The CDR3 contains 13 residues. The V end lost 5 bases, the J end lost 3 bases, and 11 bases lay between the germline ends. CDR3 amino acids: CASSQAENYEQYF. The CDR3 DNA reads TGTGCCAGCAGTCAAGCGGAGAACTACGAGCAGTACTTC.